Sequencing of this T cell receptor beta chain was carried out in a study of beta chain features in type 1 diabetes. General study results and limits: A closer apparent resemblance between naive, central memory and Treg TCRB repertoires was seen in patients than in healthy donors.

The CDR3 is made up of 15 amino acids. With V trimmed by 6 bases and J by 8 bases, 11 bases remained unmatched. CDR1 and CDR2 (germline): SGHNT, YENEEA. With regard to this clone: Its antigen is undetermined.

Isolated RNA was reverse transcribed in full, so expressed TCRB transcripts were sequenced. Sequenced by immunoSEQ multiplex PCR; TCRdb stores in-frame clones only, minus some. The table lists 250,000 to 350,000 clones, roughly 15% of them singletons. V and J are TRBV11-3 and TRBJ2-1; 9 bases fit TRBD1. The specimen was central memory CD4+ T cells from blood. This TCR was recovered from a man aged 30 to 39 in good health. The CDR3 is CASRSSRDRVHEQFF. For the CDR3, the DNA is TGTGCCAGCAGGTCTAGCCGGGACAGGGTGCATGAGCAGTTCTTC. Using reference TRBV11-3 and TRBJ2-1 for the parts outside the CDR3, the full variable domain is EAGVVQSPRYKIIEKKQPVAFWCNPISGHNTLYWYLQNLGQGPELLIRYENEEAVDDSQLPKDRFSAERLKGVDSTLKIQPAELGDSAVYLCASRSSRDRVHEQFFGPGTRLTVL.